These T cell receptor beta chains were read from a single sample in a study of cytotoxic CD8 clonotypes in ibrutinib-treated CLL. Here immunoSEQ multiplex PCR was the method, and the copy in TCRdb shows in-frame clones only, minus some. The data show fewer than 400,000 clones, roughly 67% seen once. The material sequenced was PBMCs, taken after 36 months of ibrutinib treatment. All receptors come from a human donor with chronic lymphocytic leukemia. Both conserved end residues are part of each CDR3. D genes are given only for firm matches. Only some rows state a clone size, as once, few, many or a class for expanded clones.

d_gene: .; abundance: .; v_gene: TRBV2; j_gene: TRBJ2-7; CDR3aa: CASRYTVSYEQYF; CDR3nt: TGTGCCAGCAGATACACGGTTTCCTACGAGCAGTACTTC
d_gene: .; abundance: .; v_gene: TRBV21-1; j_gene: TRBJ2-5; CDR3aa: CASIGHGETQYF; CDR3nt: TGTGCCAGCATCGGTCATGGGGAGACCCAGTACTTC
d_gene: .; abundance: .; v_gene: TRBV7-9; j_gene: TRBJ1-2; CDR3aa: CASGRGNYGYTF; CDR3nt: TGTGCCAGCGGGCGCGGAAACTATGGCTACACCTTC
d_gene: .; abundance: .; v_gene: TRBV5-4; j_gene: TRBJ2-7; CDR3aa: CASSLQAGYEQYF; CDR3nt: TGTGCCAGCAGCTTGCAGGCGGGGTACGAGCAGTACTTC
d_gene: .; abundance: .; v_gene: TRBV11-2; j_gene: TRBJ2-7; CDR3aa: CASSLPGGYEQYF; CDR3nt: TGTGCCAGCAGCCTACCCGGTGGCTACGAGCAGTACTTC
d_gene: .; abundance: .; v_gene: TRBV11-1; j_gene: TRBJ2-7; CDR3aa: CASSLFEGEVQYF; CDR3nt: TGTGCCAGCAGCTTATTTGAGGGAGAGGTGCAGTACTTC
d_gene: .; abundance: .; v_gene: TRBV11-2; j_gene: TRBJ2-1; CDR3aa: CASSSWTGPGDEQFF; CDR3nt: TGTGCCAGCAGCTCCTGGACGGGGCCGGGTGATGAGCAGTTCTTC
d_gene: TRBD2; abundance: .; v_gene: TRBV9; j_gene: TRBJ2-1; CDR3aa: CASSGLAGAYNEQFF; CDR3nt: TGTGCCAGCAGCGGACTAGCGGGAGCCTACAATGAGCAGTTCTTC
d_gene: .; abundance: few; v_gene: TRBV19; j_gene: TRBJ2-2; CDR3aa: CASSIRFTGELFF; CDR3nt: TGTGCCAGTAGTATAAGGTTCACCGGGGAGCTGTTTTTT
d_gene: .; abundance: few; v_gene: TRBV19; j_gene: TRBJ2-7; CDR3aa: CASGPSFGYEQYF; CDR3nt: TGTGCCAGCGGTCCAAGCTTTGGCTACGAGCAGTACTTC
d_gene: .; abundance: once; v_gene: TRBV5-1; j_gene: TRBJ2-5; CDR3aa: CASSLAGVRETQYF; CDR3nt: TGCGCCAGCAGCTTGGCTGGAGTGCGGGAGACCCAGTACTTC
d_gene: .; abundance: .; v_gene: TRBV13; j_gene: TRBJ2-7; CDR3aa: CASSFRYEQYF; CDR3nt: TGTGCCAGCAGCTTCCGGTACGAGCAGTACTTC
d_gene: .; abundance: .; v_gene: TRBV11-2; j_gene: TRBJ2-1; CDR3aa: CASSERPYSEQFF; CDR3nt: TGTGCCAGCAGCGAACGGCCTTACTCGGAGCAGTTCTTC
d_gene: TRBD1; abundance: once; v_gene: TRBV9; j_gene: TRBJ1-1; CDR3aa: CASSVDRGTEAFF; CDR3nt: TGTGCCAGCAGCGTAGACAGGGGGACTGAAGCTTTCTTT
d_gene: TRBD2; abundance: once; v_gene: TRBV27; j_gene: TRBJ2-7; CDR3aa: CASSLGAGAAYEQYF; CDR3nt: TGTGCCAGCAGTTTAGGAGCGGGAGCGGCATACGAGCAGTACTTC
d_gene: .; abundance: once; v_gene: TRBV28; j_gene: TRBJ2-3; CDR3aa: CASSLGMGVGSDTQYF; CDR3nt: TGTGCCAGCAGTTTAGGAATGGGAGTCGGGTCAGATACGCAGTATTTT
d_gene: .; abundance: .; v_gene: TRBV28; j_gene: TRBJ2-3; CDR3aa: CASSVGADTQYF; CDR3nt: TGTGCCAGCAGTGTGGGGGCAGATACGCAGTATTTT
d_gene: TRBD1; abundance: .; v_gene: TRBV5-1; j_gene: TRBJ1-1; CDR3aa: CASSSDRVITEAFF; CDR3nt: TGCGCCAGCAGCTCGGACAGGGTTATAACTGAAGCTTTCTTT
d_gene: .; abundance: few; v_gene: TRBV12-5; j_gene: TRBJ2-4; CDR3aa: CASGHPTGSKNIQYF; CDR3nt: TGTGCTAGTGGACATCCTACCGGGAGCAAAAACATTCAGTACTTC
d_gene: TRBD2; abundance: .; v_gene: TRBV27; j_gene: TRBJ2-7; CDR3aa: CASSLGTRYYEQYF; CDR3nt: TGTGCCAGCAGTTTGGGGACTAGATACTACGAGCAGTACTTC
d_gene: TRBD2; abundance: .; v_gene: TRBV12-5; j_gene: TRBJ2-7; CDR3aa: CASGYSGINEQYF; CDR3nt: TGTGCTAGTGGGTATAGCGGGATCAACGAGCAGTACTTC
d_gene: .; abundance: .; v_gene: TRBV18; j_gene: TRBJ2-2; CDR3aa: CASSHQRAHYTGELFF; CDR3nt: TGTGCCAGCTCTCACCAAAGGGCCCACTACACCGGGGAGCTGTTTTTT
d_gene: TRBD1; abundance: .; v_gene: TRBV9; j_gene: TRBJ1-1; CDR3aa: CASSGSTGGWGNTEAFF; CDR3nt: TGTGCCAGCAGCGGAAGCACAGGGGGCTGGGGGAACACTGAAGCTTTCTTT
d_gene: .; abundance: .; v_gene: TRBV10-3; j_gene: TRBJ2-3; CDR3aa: CAISEVPSAQYF; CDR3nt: TGTGCCATCAGTGAGGTGCCTAGCGCGCAGTATTTT
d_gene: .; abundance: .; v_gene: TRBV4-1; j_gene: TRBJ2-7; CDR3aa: CASSQDVWAEYEQYF; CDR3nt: TGCGCCAGCAGCCAAGACGTGTGGGCAGAATACGAGCAGTACTTC
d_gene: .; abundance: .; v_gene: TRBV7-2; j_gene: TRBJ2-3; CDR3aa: CASSQTPGAVDTQYF; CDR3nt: TGTGCCAGCAGCCAAACCCCAGGGGCGGTAGATACGCAGTATTTT
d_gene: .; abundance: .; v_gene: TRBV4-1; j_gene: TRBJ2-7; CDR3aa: CASSQRDGYYEQYF; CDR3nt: TGCGCCAGCAGCCAACGGGACGGATACTACGAGCAGTACTTC
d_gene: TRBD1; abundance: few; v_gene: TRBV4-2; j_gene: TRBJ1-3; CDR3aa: CASSQPIRGPGNTIYF; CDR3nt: TGTGCCAGCAGCCAACCTATCAGGGGGCCTGGAAACACCATATATTTT
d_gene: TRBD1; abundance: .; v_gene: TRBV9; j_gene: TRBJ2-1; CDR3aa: CASSVEPKRGQQQFF; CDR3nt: TGTGCCAGCAGCGTAGAACCCAAGAGGGGACAGCAGCAGTTCTTC
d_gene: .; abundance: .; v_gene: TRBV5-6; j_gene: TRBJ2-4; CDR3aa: CASSLIRDLKNIQYF; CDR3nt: TGTGCCAGCAGCTTGATACGGGACCTCAAAAACATTCAGTACTTC
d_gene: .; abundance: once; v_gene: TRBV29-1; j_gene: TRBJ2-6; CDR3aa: CSVKTGTRGGSGANVLTF; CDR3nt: TGCAGCGTAAAAACCGGGACAAGGGGGGGCTCTGGGGCCAACGTCCTGACTTTC
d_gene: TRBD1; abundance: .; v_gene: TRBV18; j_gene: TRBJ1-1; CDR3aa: CASSGQGANPTEAFF; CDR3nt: TGTGCCAGCTCAGGACAGGGGGCGAACCCCACTGAAGCTTTCTTT
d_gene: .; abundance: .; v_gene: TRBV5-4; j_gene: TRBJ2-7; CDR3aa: CASSLLRDKGEQYF; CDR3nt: TGTGCCAGCAGCTTGCTGCGGGATAAAGGCGAGCAGTACTTC
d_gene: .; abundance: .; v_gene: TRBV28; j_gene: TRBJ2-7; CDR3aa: CASSRPPSHEQYF; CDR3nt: TGTGCCAGCAGTCGACCTCCTAGCCACGAGCAGTACTTC
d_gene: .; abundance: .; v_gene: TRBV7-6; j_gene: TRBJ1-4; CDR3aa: CASSLRRRDEKLFF; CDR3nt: TGTGCCAGCAGCTTACGGCGTAGAGACGAAAAACTGTTTTTT
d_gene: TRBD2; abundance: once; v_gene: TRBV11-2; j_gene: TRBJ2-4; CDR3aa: CASSLGSGGAKNIQYF; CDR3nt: TGTGCCAGCAGCTTAGGGAGCGGGGGTGCCAAAAACATTCAGTACTTC
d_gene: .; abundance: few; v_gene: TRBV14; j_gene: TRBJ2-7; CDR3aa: CASSQVSANDYEQYF; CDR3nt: TGTGCCAGCAGCCAAGTCTCTGCTAATGATTACGAGCAGTACTTC
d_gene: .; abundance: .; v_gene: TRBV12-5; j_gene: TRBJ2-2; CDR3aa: CASGPDRPNTGELFF; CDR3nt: TGTGCTAGTGGCCCTGACAGACCGAACACCGGGGAGCTGTTTTTT
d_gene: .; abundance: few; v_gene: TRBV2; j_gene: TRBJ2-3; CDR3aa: CASSDPVRATDTQYF; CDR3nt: TGTGCCAGCAGTGATCCGGTCAGGGCCACAGATACGCAGTATTTT
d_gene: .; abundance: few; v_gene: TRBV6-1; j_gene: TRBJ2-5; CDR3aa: CASSEQGETQYF; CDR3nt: TGTGCCAGCAGTGAACAGGGGGAGACCCAGTACTTC
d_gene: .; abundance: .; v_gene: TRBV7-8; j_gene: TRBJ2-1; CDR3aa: CASSLVLYGKSSYNEQFF; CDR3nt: TGTGCCAGCAGCTTAGTTCTTTATGGGAAAAGCTCCTACAATGAGCAGTTCTTC
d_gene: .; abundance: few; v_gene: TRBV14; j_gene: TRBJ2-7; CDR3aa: CASSQRPGREQYF; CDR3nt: TGTGCCAGCAGCCAGCGTCCCGGACGAGAGCAGTACTTC
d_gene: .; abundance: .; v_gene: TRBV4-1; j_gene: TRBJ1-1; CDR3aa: CASSQDPAAINTEAFF; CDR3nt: TGCGCCAGCAGCCAAGACCCGGCGGCGATCAACACTGAAGCTTTCTTT
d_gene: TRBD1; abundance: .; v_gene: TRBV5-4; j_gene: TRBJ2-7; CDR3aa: CASSFDRGLPDEQYF; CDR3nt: TGTGCCAGCAGCTTTGACAGGGGCCTCCCTGACGAGCAGTACTTC